These 23 T cell receptor beta chains came from one sample sequenced in a study of OX40 agonist ivuxolimab in advanced cancers. This table comes from immunoSEQ multiplex PCR, and its TCRdb copy is limited to in-frame clones, with some not included. The sample yields fewer than 35,000 clones, roughly 79% seen once. Source: CD4+ or CD8+ T cells sorted from blood, taken in a trial of the OX40 agonist ivuxolimab. These receptors all stem from an adult with an advanced solid tumor such as melanoma, head and neck, liver or kidney cancer.

The V gene is TRBV6-5, the J gene TRBJ1-6; 9 bases are a match to TRBD1. This CDR3 contains 15 residues. Per germline, CDR1 MNHEY and CDR2 SVGAGI. With V trimmed by 4 bases and J by 10 bases, 8 bases remained unmatched. CDR3 in DNA: TGTGCCAGCAGTTTCAACAGGGGGCAGGGCTCACCCCTCCACTTT. It codes for CASSFNRGQGSPLHF.

This CDR3 reads CASSDGGDSYEQYF. CDR3 coding DNA: TGTGCCAGCAGTGATGGGGGGGATTCCTACGAGCAGTACTTC. The chain uses TRBV6-1 and TRBJ2-7; TRBD2 matches at 7 bases. Trimming cost V 3 bases and J 1 base; bases outside gene matches: 3. The CDR3 runs 14 residues. Germline CDR1 MNHNS, CDR2 SASEGT.

This rearrangement joins TRBV18 to TRBJ1-1, with a tentative D call TRBD1 (5 bases). The germline V and J ends were trimmed by 8 bases and 0 bases, with 19 bases remaining between them. This CDR3 region has 16 residues. Germline CDR1 and CDR2: KGHSH and LQKENI. The CDR3 nucleotides read TGTGCCAGCCTCTCGTCCGTTGCGGGGCTGAACACTGAAGCTTTCTTT. Translated, it gives CASLSSVAGLNTEAFF.

The chain has TRBV5-4 and TRBJ2-6; D is unresolved. The CDR3 loop spans 15 amino acids. The V end was cut by 4 bases, the J end by 0 bases, with 8 bases between. Germline V CDR1 and CDR2: SGHNT, YYREEE (reference sequence). CDR3 sequence: CASSPWSSGANVLTF. For the CDR3, the DNA is TGTGCCAGCAGCCCTTGGAGCTCTGGGGCCAACGTCCTGACTTTC.

The V call is TRBV5-1, the J call TRBJ1-1, with D unresolved. From germline, CDR1 is SGHRS and CDR2 YFSETQ. This CDR3 region has 14 residues. Trimming pared 4 bases from V and 0 bases from J, leaving 10 bases between. DNA of the CDR3: TGCGCCAGCAGCCTTGACCTAATGAACACTGAAGCTTTCTTT. This sequence encodes CASSLDLMNTEAFF.

The chain uses TRBV5-4 and TRBJ2-3; the match to TRBD2 covers 9 bases. CDR1 is SGHNT and CDR2 is YYREEE in the germline V gene (reference sequence). CDR3 size: 17 residues. Trimming removed 4 bases from V and 1 base from J; junction bases left unmatched: 10. Written as DNA, the CDR3 is TGTGCCAGCAGCCTGCGGGGCGGGGGGGTTGGCACAGATACGCAGTATTTT. This sequence encodes CASSLRGGGVGTDTQYF.

V usage is TRBV28 and J usage is TRBJ2-5; D uncertain. Trimming pared 5 bases from V and 2 bases from J, leaving 12 bases between. CDR1 is MDHEN and CDR2 is SYDVKM in the germline V gene. There are 14 residues in the CDR3. CDR3 DNA sequence: TGTGCCAGCAGTGCCCGGTTGAAGCAAGAGACCCAGTACTTC. Translated, it gives CASSARLKQETQYF.

The chain combines TRBV11-2 with TRBJ1-3; the match to TRBD1 covers 7 bases. The CDR3 contains 15 residues. Germline CDR1 reads SGHAT; CDR2 reads FQNNGV. After removal of 5 bases from V and 2 bases from J, the junction contained 6 bases not matched to a gene. Here the CDR3 reads CASSNRQGTGNTIYF. CDR3 nucleotide sequence: TGTGCCAGCAGCAACCGACAGGGCACTGGAAACACCATATATTTT.

The rearrangement links TRBV6-1 to TRBJ2-3, with 9 bases fitting TRBD1. The CDR3 has 15 amino acids. V dropped 6 bases and J dropped 5; count of bases not matched to a gene: 9. The V gene's germline CDR1 is MNHNS and CDR2 SASEGT. In DNA, the CDR3 is TGTGCCAGCAGCCTCCGGGACAGGGTTTTAGATACGCAGTATTTT. The encoded protein is CASSLRDRVLDTQYF.

The chain's CDR3 is CASTLTAGTGELFF. CDR3 in DNA: TGTGCCAGCACCTTGACAGCCGGAACCGGGGAGCTGTTTTTT. V usage is TRBV7-9 and J usage is TRBJ2-2; TRBD1 might be the D (5 bases). The CDR3 has 14 residues. Trimming cost V 7 bases and J 5 bases, with 14 bases left between them. From germline, CDR1 is SEHNR and CDR2 FQNEAQ (reference sequence).

The CDR3 region is CASSENQGASFNYGYTF. The CDR3 DNA sequence: TGTGCCAGCAGTGAGAATCAGGGGGCTTCCTTCAACTATGGCTACACCTTC. V is TRBV6-1 and J is TRBJ1-2, with 8 bases identical to TRBD1. The V segment lost 3 bases and the J segment 2 bases; nucleotides outside the gene matches: 11. Germline values: CDR1 MNHNS, CDR2 SASEGT. CDR3 length equals 17 residues.

The chain has TRBV5-1 and TRBJ2-5; no clear D. The DNA end is a closer match to TRBJ2-7, so the J assignment may be wrong. Germline V gives CDR1 SGHRS, CDR2 YFSETQ. This CDR3 is built from 15 residues. The CDR3 DNA reads as TGCGCCAGCAGCTTGGCCGTACTTAGCTCCTACGAGCAGTACTTC. Residues: CASSLAVLSSYEQYF.

This sequence joins TRBV7-9 and TRBJ1-1; perhaps TRBD1 as D (6 bases). Trimming removed 8 bases from V and 2 bases from J, with 18 bases in between. Germline V gene data show CDR1 as SEHNR and CDR2 as FQNEAQ (reference sequence). This CDR3 contains 15 residues. The CDR3 coding sequence is TGTGCCAGCGCCACTTTCAGGGGCCAAAACACTGAAGCTTTCTTT. Protein: CASATFRGQNTEAFF.

The chain joins TRBV30 to TRBJ2-2; no clear D gene. Germline-derived CDR1 and CDR2 are GTSNPN and SVGIG (reference sequence). V lost 0 bases, J lost 7 bases, and 12 bases lay in between. This CDR3 is built from 14 residues. Here the CDR3 DNA reads TGTGCCTGGAGTGTAGGCATTCAAAGCGGGGAGCTGTTTTTT. The encoded protein is CAWSVGIQSGELFF.

The chain employs TRBV28 and TRBJ1-1; 7 positions agree with TRBD1. The CDR3 has 15 amino acids. Germline V gene data show CDR1 as MDHEN and CDR2 as SYDVKM. Trimming at V came to 6 bases and at J to 2 bases, leaving 9 bases not matched to a gene. The CDR3 loop reads CASSIYGTDNTEAFF. The CDR3 DNA reads TGTGCCAGCAGCATCTACGGGACAGATAACACTGAAGCTTTCTTT. Drawing the rest from reference TRBV28 and TRBJ1-1, the complete variable domain is DVKVTQSSRYLVKRTGEKVFLECVQDMDHENMFWYRQDPGLGLRLIYFSYDVKMKEKGDIPEGYSVSREKKERFSLILESASTNQTSMYLCASSIYGTDNTEAFFGQGTRLTVV.

The gene calls are TRBV7-9 and TRBJ1-5; 7 nucleotides agree with TRBD1. Trimming at V came to 1 base and at J to 4 bases, leaving 13 bases not matched to a gene. The germline gives CDR1 SEHNR, CDR2 FQNEAQ (reference sequence). The CDR3 totals 18 residues. The CDR3 region has the DNA TGTGCCAGCAGCTTAGGGGCGGGTCCAGGGGGTATGAATCAGCCCCAGCATTTT. Its translation: CASSLGAGPGGMNQPQHF.

The count of this clone is one. The V and J genes are TRBV30 and TRBJ1-5; TRBD1 is a possible D gene (6 bases). There are 13 residues in the CDR3. The germline gives CDR1 GTSNPN, CDR2 SVGIG (reference sequence). Trimming cost V 4 bases and J 3 bases, with 10 bases left between them. The CDR3 nucleotides read TGTGCCTGGACCCAGGGGCCCAATCAGCCCCAGCATTTT. It specifies CAWTQGPNQPQHF.

This chain joins TRBV25-1 and TRBJ2-5, with D tentatively TRBD1 or TRBD2 (5 bases each). The J call may be wrong; the DNA end is better matched by TRBJ2-7. The CDR3 extends over 15 amino acids. Germline assignment: CDR1 MGHDK and CDR2 SYGVNS. The CDR3 DNA follows: TGTGCCACCCGCAACCGGGACGGTCACCCCTACGAGCAGTACTTC. Protein sequence: CATRNRDGHPYEQYF.

The genes are TRBV5-4 and TRBJ1-5; D possibly corresponds to TRBD1 (6 bases). Per germline, CDR1 SGHNT and CDR2 YYREEE (reference sequence). The V and J ends lost 6 bases and 9 bases respectively, with 13 bases between them. This CDR3 contains 12 residues. The CDR3 DNA is TGTGCCAGCATGGGCAGGGGCCGGCCCCAGCATTTT. It specifies CASMGRGRPQHF.

This chain connects TRBV19 to TRBJ1-1; no firm D call. The CDR3 runs 12 residues. Trimming left V 1 base short and J 1 base short, with 1 base between. CDR1 is LNHDA and CDR2 is SQIVND in the germline V gene (reference sequence). CDR3 nucleotide sequence: TGTGCCAGTAGTATAGGGAACACTGAAGCTTTCTTT. It yields the protein CASSIGNTEAFF. The full variable domain, in which reference TRBV19 and TRBJ1-1 provide the parts outside the CDR3, is DGGITQSPKYLFRKEGQNVTLSCEQNLNHDAMYWYRQDPGQGLRLIYYSQIVNDFQKGDIAEGYSVSREKKESFPLTVTSAQKNPTAFYLCASSIGNTEAFFGQGTRLTVV.

The chain couples TRBV10-2 to TRBJ2-7; 7 bases fit TRBD2. This CDR3 has 15 amino acids. The V segment lost 4 bases and the J segment 6 bases; nucleotides outside the gene matches: 12. Germline CDR1 reads WSHSY; CDR2 reads SAAADI. CDR3 sequence reads: CASSVPGLPSGEQYF. The CDR3 DNA reads as TGCGCCAGCAGTGTCCCGGGACTACCTTCGGGCGAGCAGTACTTC.

The chain combines TRBV6-5 with TRBJ2-3, with 10 bases aligning to TRBD2. Germline V lookup: CDR1 MNHEY, CDR2 SVGAGI. The ends lost 6 bases at V and 4 bases at J; junction bases unmatched: 4. This CDR3 region has 14 residues. The CDR3 sequence is CASRAGGTADTQYF. CDR3 in DNA: TGTGCCAGCAGAGCGGGAGGGACGGCAGATACGCAGTATTTT.

In this sample, this clone turned up a few times. V gene TRBV2 combines with J gene TRBJ2-5; tentative D call: TRBD1 (5 bases). CDR1 and CDR2 from the germline V gene are SNHLY and FYNNEI. Trimming removed 7 bases at V and 6 bases at J, with 6 bases between. The CDR3 is 10 residues long. In nucleotides, the CDR3 is TGTGCCAGCATGGGGCAGACCCAGTACTTC. Translated: CASMGQTQYF.